The TCR beta chain under discussion was sequenced for a study of T cells in Graves' hyperthyroidism and ophthalmopathy. Study conclusions and caveats: Most expanded thyroid clonotypes above 0.001 also appeared in blood.

This clonotype was picked up many times. The target antigen is unknown. CDR3 length: 14 residues. Trimming left V 1 base short and J 3 bases short, with 9 bases between. Germline CDR1 and CDR2: SGHTA and FQGNSA. Regions amplified from RNA transcripts were the TCR beta CDR3 regions. Initially, a first-round RT-PCR of the TCR CDR3 employed the HTBI primer set. One entry per CDR3 protein results from TCRdb running MiXCR on the multiplex PCR reads. The sample holds 250,000 or so distinct CDR3 sequences, 13% to 15% seen once. Sequenced input: blood. This chain links TRBV7-2 with TRBJ1-1; D uncertain. This receptor was identified in a woman between 50 and 59 years old with Graves' hyperthyroidism that later progressed to Graves' ophthalmopathy. In DNA form, the CDR3 reads TGTGCCAGCAGCTTAGTAGTTGCGGACACTGAAGCTTTCTTT. Encoded protein: CASSLVVADTEAFF.